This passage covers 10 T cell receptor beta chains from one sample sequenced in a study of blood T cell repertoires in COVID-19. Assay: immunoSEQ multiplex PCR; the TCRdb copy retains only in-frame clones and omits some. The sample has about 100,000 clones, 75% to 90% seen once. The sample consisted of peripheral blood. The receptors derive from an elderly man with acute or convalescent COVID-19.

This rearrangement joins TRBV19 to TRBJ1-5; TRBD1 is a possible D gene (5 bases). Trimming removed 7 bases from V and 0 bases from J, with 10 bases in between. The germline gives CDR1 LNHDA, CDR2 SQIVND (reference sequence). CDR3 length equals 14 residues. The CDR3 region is CASTEGYSNQPQHF. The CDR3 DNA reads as TGTGCCAGTACGGAGGGGTATAGCAATCAGCCCCAGCATTTT.

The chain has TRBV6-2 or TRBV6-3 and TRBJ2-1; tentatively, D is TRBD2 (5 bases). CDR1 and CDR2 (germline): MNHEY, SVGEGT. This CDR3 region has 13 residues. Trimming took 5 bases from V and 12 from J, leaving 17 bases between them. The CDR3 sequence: CASSPGNGLVQFF. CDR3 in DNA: TGTGCCAGCAGTCCCGGGAACGGTCTGGTGCAGTTCTTC.

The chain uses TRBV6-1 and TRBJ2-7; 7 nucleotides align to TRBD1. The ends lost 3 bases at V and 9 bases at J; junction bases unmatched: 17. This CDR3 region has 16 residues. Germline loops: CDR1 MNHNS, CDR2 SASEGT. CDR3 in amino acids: CASSDSAGGVGVGQYF. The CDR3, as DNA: TGTGCCAGCAGTGATTCGGCAGGGGGAGTGGGTGTAGGGCAGTACTTC.

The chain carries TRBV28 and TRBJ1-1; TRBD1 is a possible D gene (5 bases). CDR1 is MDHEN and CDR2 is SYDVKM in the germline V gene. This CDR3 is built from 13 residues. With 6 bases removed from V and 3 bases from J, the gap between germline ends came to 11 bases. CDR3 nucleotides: TGTGCCAGCAGGCGACAGCTGGACACTGAAGCTTTCTTT. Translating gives CASRRQLDTEAFF.

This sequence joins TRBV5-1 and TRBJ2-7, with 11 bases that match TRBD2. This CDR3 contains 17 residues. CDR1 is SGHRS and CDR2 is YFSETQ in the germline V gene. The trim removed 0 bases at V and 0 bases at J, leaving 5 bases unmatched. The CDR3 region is CASSLEELAGVSYEQYF. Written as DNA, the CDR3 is TGCGCCAGCAGCTTGGAGGAACTAGCGGGGGTCTCCTACGAGCAGTACTTC.

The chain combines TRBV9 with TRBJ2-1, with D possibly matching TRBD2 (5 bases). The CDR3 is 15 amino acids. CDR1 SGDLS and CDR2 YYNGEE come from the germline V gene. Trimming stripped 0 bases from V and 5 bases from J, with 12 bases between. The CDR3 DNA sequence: TGTGCCAGCAGCGTAGTGGGCGGACTGCACAATGAGCAGTTCTTC. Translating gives CASSVVGGLHNEQFF.

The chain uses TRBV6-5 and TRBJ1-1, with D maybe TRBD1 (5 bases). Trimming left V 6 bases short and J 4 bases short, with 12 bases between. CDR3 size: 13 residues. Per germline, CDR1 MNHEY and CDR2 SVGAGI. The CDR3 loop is CASSQQGVTEAFF. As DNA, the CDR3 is TGTGCCAGCAGCCAGCAGGGTGTCACTGAAGCTTTCTTT.

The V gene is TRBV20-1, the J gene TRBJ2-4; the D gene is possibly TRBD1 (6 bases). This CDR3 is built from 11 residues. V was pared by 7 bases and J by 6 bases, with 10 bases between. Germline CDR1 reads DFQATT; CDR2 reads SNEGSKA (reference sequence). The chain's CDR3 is CSVVDRNIQYF. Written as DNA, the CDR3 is TGCAGTGTCGTGGACAGAAACATTCAGTACTTC.

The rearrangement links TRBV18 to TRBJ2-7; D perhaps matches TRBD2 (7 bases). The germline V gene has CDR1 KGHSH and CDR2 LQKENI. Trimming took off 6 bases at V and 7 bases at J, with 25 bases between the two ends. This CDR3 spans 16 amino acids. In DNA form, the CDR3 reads TGTGCCAGCTCCTCCGGGCCGGGGGGCAACTCTTGGGAGCAGTACTTC. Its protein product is CASSSGPGGNSWEQYF.

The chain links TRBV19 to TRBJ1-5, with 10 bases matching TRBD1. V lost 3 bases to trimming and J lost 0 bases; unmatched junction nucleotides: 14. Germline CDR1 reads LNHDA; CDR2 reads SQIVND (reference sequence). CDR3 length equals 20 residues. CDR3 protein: CASSIFPGQGSGYSNQPQHF. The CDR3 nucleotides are TGTGCCAGTAGTATCTTTCCGGGACAGGGGAGTGGATATAGCAATCAGCCCCAGCATTTT.